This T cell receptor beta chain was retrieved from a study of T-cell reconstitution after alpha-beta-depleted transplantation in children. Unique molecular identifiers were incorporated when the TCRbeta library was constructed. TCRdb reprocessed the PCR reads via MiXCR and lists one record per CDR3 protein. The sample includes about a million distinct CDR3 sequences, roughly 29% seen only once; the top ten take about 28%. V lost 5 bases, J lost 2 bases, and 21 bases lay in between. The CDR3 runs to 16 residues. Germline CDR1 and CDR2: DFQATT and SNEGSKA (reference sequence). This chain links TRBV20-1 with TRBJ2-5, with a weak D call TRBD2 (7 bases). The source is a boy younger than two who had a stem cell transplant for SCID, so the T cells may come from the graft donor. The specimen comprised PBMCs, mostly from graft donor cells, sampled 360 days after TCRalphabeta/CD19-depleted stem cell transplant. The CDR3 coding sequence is TGCAGTGCTCCTGAGGGGGGGAGAGTGAGGCAAGAGACCCAGTACTTC. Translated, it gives CSAPEGGRVRQETQYF.